What follows describes a single TCR beta chain. The antigen is unknown. Germline values: CDR1 LNHDA, CDR2 SQIVND (reference sequence). V was trimmed by 7 bases and J by 5 bases, leaving 15 bases between them. The CDR3 loop spans 14 amino acids. The record originates from a study of cytomegalovirus exposure and HLA in healthy donors. About the study: Unique TCRs numbering roughly 85 million, obtained from HLA-typed donors, made up an early data release.

Study outcomes and limitations: Because they were indistinguishable, some V segments, including TRBV6-2 and TRBV6-3, were excluded. Per published reports, the classifier diagnosed cytomegalovirus status with high specificity and sensitivity.

A multiplex PCR was run with 60 Vbeta primers and 13 Jbeta primers. This table comes from immunoSEQ multiplex PCR, and its TCRdb copy is limited to in-frame clones, with some not included. The sample lists around 130,000 clones, around 70% occurring once. This chain links TRBV19 with TRBJ1-5; D is perhaps TRBD1 (6 bases). The clonotype was recovered from a man aged 40-49 years in good health and CMV-seropositive. Sequencing was performed on PBMCs. The CDR3 DNA sequence: TGTGCCAGTAACGGACAGCGGGGGTATCAGCCCCAGCATTTT. Its protein product is CASNGQRGYQPQHF.